This T cell receptor beta chain stems from a study of blood T cells in healthy people across ages. Germline values: CDR1 SGHAT, CDR2 FQNNGV. CDR3 length: 17 residues. Primed by a sample-barcoded 5' primer and a J-beta primer mix, a second PCR proceeded for about 7 to 11 cycles. MiXCR, run by TCRdb on the 5' RACE reads, gives a single entry per CDR3 protein. The data show over 1.5 million distinct CDR3 sequences, roughly 49% seen once. Sequencing was performed on blood. V gene TRBV11-2 combines with J gene TRBJ2-5; the match to TRBD2 covers 9 bases. The J call is doubtful: the DNA matches TRBJ2-4 better. This receptor was obtained from a middle-aged woman in good health. As DNA, the CDR3 is TGTGCCAGCAGCTTCCCACAGCGGGGGGTTCGTGTCGACATTCAGTACTTC. This gives the protein CASSFPQRGVRVDIQYF.